These 19 T cell receptor beta chains originate from one sample sequenced in a study of glioma-infiltrating T cells. The iRepertoire nested amplicon-rescue multiplex PCR amplified TCR alpha and beta CDR3s from RNA. TCRdb ran MiXCR on the multiplex PCR reads and lists one entry per CDR3 protein. The data contain 400,000 or so distinct CDR3 sequences, roughly two fifths of them singletons. Specimen: glioma tissue, nonneoplastic brain tissue, or PBMCs (not recorded which). All receptors come from a human donor with low-grade glioma or glioblastoma, undergoing nonglioma brain surgery, or in good health (not recorded which).

The chain has TRBV7-4 and TRBJ2-3; D is ambiguous. Germline V gene sequence: CDR1 SGHVT, CDR2 SQSDAQ. The V end lost 1 base, the J end lost 2 bases, and 10 bases lay between the germline ends. The CDR3 runs 15 residues. The CDR3 loop is CASSLGASSTDTQYF. The CDR3 nucleotides are TGTGCCAGCAGCTTAGGAGCTAGTTCCACAGATACGCAGTATTTT.

This clonotype has only a few counts. This chain connects TRBV27 to TRBJ1-5; D perhaps matches TRBD1 (5 bases). Germline CDR1 and CDR2: MNHEY and SMNVEV (reference sequence). This CDR3 region has 13 residues. V shed 8 bases and J shed 4 bases, with 12 bases lying between them. The CDR3: CASRDQGNQPQHF. The CDR3 region has the DNA TGTGCCAGCCGGGACCAGGGAAATCAGCCCCAGCATTTT.

As regards this clonotype: A much larger clonotype is one base distant, so this may be a read error. J is TRBJ2-7 and V is TRBV27, with a possible D match to TRBD2 (6 bases). Germline V gene data show CDR1 as MNHEY and CDR2 as SMNVEV (reference sequence). Trimming stripped 5 bases from V and 7 bases from J, with 21 bases between. The CDR3 is made up of 15 amino acids. In DNA, the CDR3 is TGTGCCAGCAGTGCCGGGACTGCAATTTCGGGGGAGCAGTACTTC. The encoded protein is CASSAGTAISGEQYF.

A few counts support this clonotype. V gene TRBV20-1 combines with J gene TRBJ2-1; a weak D match, TRBD2 (5 bases). Looked up from germline, CDR1 is DFQATT and CDR2 is SNEGSKA (reference sequence). This CDR3 region has 12 residues. V was clipped by 4 bases and J by 7 bases, with 11 bases between them. CDR3 protein: CSAKEGMNEQFF. Written as DNA, the CDR3 is TGCAGTGCTAAAGAGGGTATGAATGAGCAGTTCTTC.

The V and J genes are TRBV18 and TRBJ2-1; either TRBD1 or TRBD2 may supply D (6 bases each). The CDR3 spans 16 residues. The ends were cut back, 0 bases at V and 9 bases at J, with 18 bases in the middle. Germline CDR1 and CDR2: KGHSH and LQKENI. The CDR3 protein is CASSPPGRGKEGEQFF. The CDR3 DNA is TGTGCCAGCTCACCACCGGGCAGGGGCAAGGAGGGTGAGCAGTTCTTC.

The V gene is TRBV20-1, the J gene TRBJ1-1; 7 positions agree with TRBD1. The V gene end was trimmed by 5 bases and the J gene end by 3 bases; junction bases not matched to a gene: 15. The germline CDR1 and CDR2 sequences are DFQATT and SNEGSKA (reference sequence). The CDR3 sequence is 16 residues long. The CDR3 DNA sequence: TGCAGTGCTGAACAACCCAGGGACAGATTTTACACTGAAGCTTTCTTT. This encodes CSAEQPRDRFYTEAFF.

The genes are TRBV12-3 or TRBV12-4 and TRBJ2-7, with D hard to call. The CDR3 consists of 14 residues. With 1 base removed from V and 3 bases from J, the gap between germline ends came to 10 bases. For the CDR3, the DNA is TGTGCCAGCAGTTTAGGGCAGGATTACTACGAGCAGTACTTC. It encodes CASSLGQDYYEQYF.

V and J are TRBV28 and TRBJ2-6, with D unclear. This CDR3 region has 16 residues. From germline, CDR1 is MDHEN and CDR2 SYDVKM. V was cut by 6 bases and J by 4 bases, with 16 bases left in between. Written as DNA, the CDR3 is TGTGCCAGCAGCCTCGGGTTGTATTCGGGGGCCAACGTCCTGACTTTC. Protein: CASSLGLYSGANVLTF.

This clonotype has just a few counts. The chain links TRBV4-1 to TRBJ2-5; D gene uncertain. CDR1 and CDR2 (germline): MGHRA, YSYEKL. This CDR3 has 13 residues. V dropped 1 base and J dropped 4 bases, with 7 bases sitting between them. The CDR3 region is CASSQALRETQYF. Here the CDR3 DNA reads TGCGCCAGCAGCCAAGCACTCCGAGAGACCCAGTACTTC.

V is TRBV4-3 and J is TRBJ1-1; D not certain. CDR3 length: 13 amino acids. V lost 5 bases, J lost 4 bases, and 11 bases lay in between. From germline, CDR1 is LGHNA and CDR2 YSLEER. The CDR3 reads CASSLAVGTEAFF. Written as DNA, the CDR3 is TGCGCCAGCAGCTTGGCTGTGGGCACTGAAGCTTTCTTT.

Comments on this clonotype: Given a much more abundant clone one base away, this may be a read error. The gene calls are TRBV28 and TRBJ2-3; 10 bases line up with TRBD1. From germline, CDR1 is MDHEN and CDR2 SYDVKM. This CDR3 region has 19 residues. Trimming took 5 bases from V and 0 from J; bases not matched to a gene: 14. The CDR3 is CASSTLRDRGTSSTDTQYF. The CDR3 bases are TGTGCCAGCAGTACCCTCAGGGACAGGGGAACATCTAGCACAGATACGCAGTATTTT.

This clonotype appeared a single time. It may be a read error: a sequence one base away is much more abundant. The chain uses TRBV6-5 and TRBJ2-1; 15 bases line up with TRBD2. Germline V gene sequence: CDR1 MNHEY, CDR2 SVGAGI. This CDR3 has 18 residues. The CDR3: CAGSPFGTSGRTYNEQFF. The CDR3 DNA reads TGTGCCGGCAGTCCCTTCGGGACTAGCGGGAGGACCTACAATGAGCAGTTCTTC.

This clonotype appeared many times. This chain joins TRBV28 and TRBJ1-6, with unresolved D. Trimming removed 7 bases from V and 8 bases from J, with 18 bases in between. The CDR3 runs to 15 residues. The germline V gene has CDR1 MDHEN and CDR2 SYDVKM. The CDR3: CASTAIGEGDSPLHF. CDR3 nucleotides: TGTGCCAGCACCGCTATCGGAGAAGGCGATTCACCCCTCCACTTT.

This clonotype came up a few times. The DNA for the CDR3 is TGTGCCAGCAGTTACTCAGGGGGCGGCACAGATACGCAGTATTTT. Translated, it gives CASSYSGGGTDTQYF. The rearrangement links TRBV25-1 to TRBJ2-3, with 8 nucleotides matching TRBD1. This CDR3 is 15 amino acids long. V lost 5 bases, J lost 1 base, and 5 bases stayed unmatched. The germline gives CDR1 MGHDK, CDR2 SYGVNS.

This chain links TRBV18 with TRBJ1-2; D gene ambiguous. The CDR3 spans 15 residues. Germline V CDR1 and CDR2: KGHSH, LQKENI. Trimming removed 1 base at V and 0 bases at J, with 9 bases between. The CDR3 loop reads CASSPLADANYGYTF. CDR3 nucleotides: TGTGCCAGCTCACCACTGGCAGACGCTAACTATGGCTACACCTTC.

With respect to this clonotype: An end of the junction differs from the germline gene, which may be a read error. The chain is built from TRBV20-1 and TRBJ2-7; 15 bases line up with TRBD2. The CDR3 totals 15 residues. Per the germline V gene, CDR1 is DFQATT and CDR2 is SNEGSKA (reference sequence). CDR3 nucleotide sequence: TGCCGTGCGCGGGGGGGACTAGCGGGAGGTAACGAGCAGTACTTC. It codes for CRARGGLAGGNEQYF.

The V call is TRBV19, the J call TRBJ2-1; D not resolved. This CDR3 has 16 residues. V lost 5 bases and J 0 bases, leaving 14 bases between the germline ends. Germline V lookup: CDR1 LNHDA, CDR2 SQIVND (reference sequence). In DNA form, the CDR3 reads TGTGCCAGTAGTCCCCAAGTTATTAGCTCCTACAATGAGCAGTTCTTC. Residues: CASSPQVISSYNEQFF.

This clonotype was counted between two and nine times. The gene calls are TRBV4-1 and TRBJ2-7; TRBD2 is a possible D gene (6 bases). The CDR3 sequence is 17 residues long. V lost 2 bases and J 0 bases, leaving 17 bases between the germline ends. Germline V lookup: CDR1 MGHRA, CDR2 YSYEKL. This CDR3 is CASSQLASASVSYEQYF. The CDR3 coding sequence is TGCGCCAGCAGCCAATTGGCATCCGCTAGCGTCTCCTACGAGCAGTACTTC.

This clonotype showed up many times. The CDR3 is CASKKGSGGEQYF. In nucleotides, the CDR3 is TGTGCCAGCAAGAAGGGCTCAGGAGGTGAGCAGTACTTC. The V gene is TRBV6-1, the J gene TRBJ2-7, with D perhaps TRBD2 (5 bases). The CDR3 consists of 13 residues. V was cut by 7 bases and J by 7 bases, with 17 bases left in between. CDR1 and CDR2 from the germline V gene are MNHNS and SASEGT.